What follows are 27 T cell receptor beta chains derived from one specimen sequenced in a study of blood T cell repertoires in COVID-19 (dated by TCRdb to the early 2020s). The library was produced with the immunoSEQ multiplex PCR assay. Sourced from immuneACCESS, this table was stored by TCRdb with only in-frame sequences that have V and J called. A share of the clones is absent; for the studies checked, an unresolved V gene accounts for under half, and the remainder has no known explanation. Recorded for this sample are approximately 170,000 clones; approximately 91% of them occurred a single time. Roughly 5.3% of the sample belongs to the ten largest clones. Sequenced input: peripheral blood. The receptor source for this set is a man between 18 and 29 years old with COVID-19, enrolled during active disease.

The rearrangement links TRBV5-1 to TRBJ2-3; 9 positions agree with TRBD1. V gave up 8 bases and J gave up 0 bases; unmatched junction bases: 7. Germline V gene sequence: CDR1 SGHRS, CDR2 YFSETQ. CDR3 length: 15 amino acids. Written as DNA, the CDR3 is TGCGCCAGTGGGGGACAGGGTCACAGCACAGATACGCAGTATTTT. It specifies CASGGQGHSTDTQYF.

The chain has TRBV5-4 and TRBJ1-1; 11 bases map to TRBD1. The CDR3 has 16 amino acids. Germline trimming cut 4 bases from V and 5 bases from J; bases unmatched to any gene: 10. CDR1 is SGHNT, CDR2 YYREEE, per germline (reference sequence). As DNA, the CDR3 is TGTGCCAGCAGCCCTCGGGGGACAGGGGGAAGAACTGAAGCTTTCTTT. Protein product: CASSPRGTGGRTEAFF. Complete variable domain (other parts from reference TRBV5-4 and TRBJ1-1): ETGVTQSPTHLIKTRGQQVTLRCSSQSGHNTVSWYQQALGQGPQFIFQYYREEENGRGNFPPRFSGLQFPNYSSELNVNALELDDSALYLCASSPRGTGGRTEAFFGQGTRLTVV.

This clone was seen a handful of times. Distinct nucleotide sequences in the sample also encode this CDR3. The genes are TRBV4-3 and TRBJ2-7, with TRBD2 identical over 10 bases. This CDR3 has 16 residues. The V gene end was trimmed by 0 bases and the J gene end by 4 bases; junction bases not matched to a gene: 6. Germline CDR1 reads LGHNA; CDR2 reads YSLEER. The CDR3 loop reads CASSQDRLAGEYEQYF. In DNA form, the CDR3 reads TGCGCCAGCAGCCAAGATCGGCTAGCGGGAGAATACGAGCAGTACTTC.

The chain uses TRBV24-1 and TRBJ1-2; D remains ambiguous. The V end was cut by 2 bases, the J end by 6 bases, with 3 bases between. The length of the CDR3 is 11 residues. Germline-derived CDR1 and CDR2 are KGHDR and SFDVKD. The CDR3 DNA is TGTGCCACCAGTGATTCAGATGGCTACACCTTC. It yields the protein CATSDSDGYTF.

Note on this clone: One end of the junction is discordant with germline, which a read error may explain. J is TRBJ2-1 and V is TRBV7-3, with 10 bases matching TRBD2. The germline gives CDR1 SGHTA, CDR2 FQGTGA. This CDR3 spans 15 amino acids. The DNA for the CDR3 is TGTGCCAGCAGCGTAACTAGCGGGGCCAACAATGAGCAGTTCTTC. Encoded protein: CASSVTSGANNEQFF. Supplemented by reference TRBV7-3 and TRBJ2-1, the full variable domain reads GAGVSQTPSNKVTEKGKYVELRCDPISGHTALYWYRQSLGQGPEFLIYFQGTGAADDSGLPNDRFFAVRPEGSVSTLKIQRTERGDSAVYLCASSVTSGANNEQFFGPGTRLTVL.

V gene TRBV24-1 combines with J gene TRBJ1-1, with D possibly matching TRBD1 (6 bases). The germline V and J ends were trimmed by 4 bases and 5 bases, with 10 bases remaining between them. The CDR3 loop spans 13 amino acids. From germline, CDR1 is KGHDR and CDR2 SFDVKD. CDR3: CATSDPGQTEAFF. The CDR3 region has the DNA TGTGCCACCAGTGACCCCGGACAGACTGAAGCTTTCTTT.

The chain recombines TRBV10-3 with TRBJ2-1; possibly TRBD2 for D (5 bases). Germline V lookup: CDR1 ENHRY, CDR2 SYGVKD. The CDR3 length is 13 residues. The V gene lost 7 bases and the J gene lost 6 bases, with 13 bases spanning the gap. This chain's CDR3 is CAITEGSGNEQFF. In DNA form, the CDR3 reads TGTGCCATCACCGAGGGTTCGGGCAATGAGCAGTTCTTC.

The rearrangement joins TRBV16 to TRBJ1-5; a weak D match, TRBD1 (5 bases). Germline CDR1 and CDR2: KGHSY and FQNENV. V was trimmed by 0 bases and J by 4 bases, leaving 7 bases between them. The CDR3 runs 14 residues. CDR3 sequence: CASSQSPGNQPQHF. The CDR3 DNA follows: TGTGCCAGCAGCCAATCGCCAGGGAATCAGCCCCAGCATTTT.

The chain combines TRBV7-9 with TRBJ2-7; D uncertain. The ends were cut back, 6 bases at V and 3 bases at J, with 9 bases in the middle. The germline gives CDR1 SEHNR, CDR2 FQNEAQ (reference sequence). CDR3 length equals 12 residues. CDR3 bases: TGTGCCAGCAGAGAAGACAACTACGAGCAGTACTTC. Amino acids: CASREDNYEQYF.

J is TRBJ2-6 and V is TRBV5-1; D is ambiguous. Deletions cut 2 bases from V and 0 bases from J, with 12 bases between. Germline loops: CDR1 SGHRS, CDR2 YFSETQ. The CDR3 runs 17 residues. This CDR3 reads CASSLYRPSSGANVLTF. CDR3 nucleotides: TGCGCCAGCAGCTTATATCGCCCTAGCTCTGGGGCCAACGTCCTGACTTTC.

The genes are TRBV28 and TRBJ1-3; D possibly corresponds to TRBD1 (5 bases). Germline CDR1 MDHEN, CDR2 SYDVKM. V lost 4 bases and J lost 0, with 13 bases in between. The CDR3 has 16 residues. The CDR3 DNA sequence: TGTGCCAGCAGTTCGACAGCTAGACCCTCTGGAAACACCATATATTTT. Translating it yields CASSSTARPSGNTIYF.

The J gene is TRBJ2-7, the V gene TRBV28; 8 bases are shared with TRBD1. Germline V gene data show CDR1 as MDHEN and CDR2 as SYDVKM. The CDR3 runs to 14 residues. With V trimmed by 6 bases and J by 4 bases, 8 bases remained unmatched. For the CDR3, the DNA is TGTGCCAGCAGAAAGACAGGGGTTTCTTACGAGCAGTACTTC. Protein sequence: CASRKTGVSYEQYF.

This chain links TRBV6-5 with TRBJ2-4, with a weak D call TRBD2 (5 bases). CDR3 length equals 13 residues. Germline CDR1 is MNHEY and CDR2 is SVGAGI. V lost 7 bases to trimming and J lost 3 bases, with 10 bases between them. CDR3: CASTAGLKNIQYF. CDR3 sequence (DNA): TGTGCCAGCACGGCCGGACTCAAAAACATTCAGTACTTC.

The chain recombines TRBV10-1 with TRBJ1-5; 9 bases fit TRBD1. Per germline, CDR1 WNHNN and CDR2 SYGVQD (reference sequence). This CDR3 has 15 amino acids. V shed 7 bases, J shed 2 bases, and the junction held 6 bases outside the gene matches. DNA for the CDR3: TGCGCCAGCATCTGGGACAGGGCCGGCAATCAGCCCCAGCATTTT. It encodes CASIWDRAGNQPQHF.

The chain combines TRBV30 with TRBJ1-5, with D tentatively TRBD1 (6 bases). The germline V gene has CDR1 GTSNPN and CDR2 SVGIG (reference sequence). The germline V and J ends were trimmed by 0 bases and 4 bases, with 10 bases remaining between them. This CDR3 contains 14 residues. DNA of the CDR3: TGTGCCTGGAGTGTAGGCAGGGGTAATCAGCCCCAGCATTTT. This codes for CAWSVGRGNQPQHF.

This chain joins TRBV19 and TRBJ2-7; D is possibly TRBD1 (6 bases). The CDR3 is made up of 15 amino acids. V dropped 1 base and J dropped 4 bases, with 14 bases sitting between them. Per germline, CDR1 LNHDA and CDR2 SQIVND (reference sequence). This CDR3 is CASSIVDGGQYEQYF. The CDR3 coding sequence is TGTGCCAGTAGTATAGTCGACGGAGGACAGTACGAGCAGTACTTC.

The chain combines TRBV19 with TRBJ1-5, with TRBD1 matching 12 bases. CDR3 length: 17 amino acids. Per the germline V gene, CDR1 is LNHDA and CDR2 is SQIVND (reference sequence). V shed 7 bases and J 1 base; nucleotides not matched to a gene: 8. The CDR3 DNA sequence: TGTGCCAGTAAGGGGGACAGGGGGCTAAGGAGCAATCAGCCCCAGCATTTT. It encodes CASKGDRGLRSNQPQHF.

The V call is TRBV14, the J call TRBJ2-3; D uncertain. Germline-derived CDR1 and CDR2 are SGHDN and FVKESK. The V gene lost 4 bases and the J gene lost 0 bases, with 8 bases spanning the gap. This CDR3 is 14 amino acids long. CDR3 region: CASSLVQSTDTQYF. The DNA for the CDR3 is TGTGCCAGCAGCCTTGTACAGAGCACAGATACGCAGTATTTT.

This chain connects TRBV3-1 (or the pseudogene TRBV3-2) to TRBJ2-1, with 10 bases matching TRBD2. With V trimmed by 0 bases and J by 8 bases, 10 bases remained unmatched. The CDR3 extends over 17 amino acids. CDR1 is LGHDT and CDR2 is YNNKEL in the germline V gene (reference sequence). CDR3 coding DNA: TGTGCCAGCAGCCAAGAGCTAGCGGGAGACGGATTCGATGAGCAGTTCTTC. Protein: CASSQELAGDGFDEQFF.

The V call is TRBV27, the J call TRBJ2-7; TRBD2 agrees at 9 bases. With 4 bases clipped from V and 2 bases from J, the junction kept 3 bases outside the gene matches. Looked up from germline, CDR1 is MNHEY and CDR2 is SMNVEV (reference sequence). The CDR3 has 14 residues. The CDR3 DNA reads as TGTGCCAGCAGTTCGCGGGGGGGACCCTACGAGCAGTACTTC. Encoded protein: CASSSRGGPYEQYF.

This clone has only a few counts. This chain uses TRBV5-5 with TRBJ2-7; 7 nucleotides align to TRBD1. Germline-derived CDR1 and CDR2 are SGHKS and YYEKEE (reference sequence). The CDR3 runs to 18 residues. The V segment lost 1 base and the J segment 0 bases; nucleotides outside the gene matches: 13. CDR3 DNA: TGTGCCAGCAGCTTGAAGGGGGCTCGGAGCTTGAGCTCCTACGAGCAGTACTTC. Its protein is CASSLKGARSLSSYEQYF.

The rearrangement links TRBV11-2 to TRBJ2-7; D is uncertain. CDR1 is SGHAT, CDR2 FQNNGV, per germline. Trimming removed 0 bases from V and 4 bases from J, with 10 bases in between. This CDR3 has 14 residues. The CDR3 region is CASSLESRNYEQYF. As DNA, the CDR3 is TGTGCCAGCAGCTTAGAGTCTAGGAATTACGAGCAGTACTTC.

A note on this clone: A read error may produce the germline difference seen at one junction end. The chain has TRBV9 and TRBJ1-4; no clear D. This CDR3 is 14 amino acids long. Germline V lookup: CDR1 SGDLS, CDR2 YYNGEE. CDR3 region: CASSAGTTNEKLLF. The CDR3 DNA sequence: TGTGCCAGCAGCGCGGGAACAACTAATGAAAAACTGCTTTTT.

This rearrangement joins TRBV5-1 to TRBJ1-2, with a tentative D call TRBD1 (5 bases). With 3 bases removed from V and 6 bases from J, the gap between germline ends came to 15 bases. The CDR3 runs 14 residues. Germline-derived CDR1 and CDR2 are SGHRS and YFSETQ. The CDR3 sequence is CASSSPPGLDGYTF. CDR3 coding DNA: TGCGCCAGCAGCTCCCCCCCGGGACTTGATGGCTACACCTTC.

CDR3 in DNA: TGTGCCAGCAGCCCACGGACTAATCTCTTCAATGAGCAGTTCTTC. Amino acids: CASSPRTNLFNEQFF. The chain joins TRBV4-2 to TRBJ2-1; possible D gene TRBD2, 6 bases. Germline CDR1 is LGHNA and CDR2 is YNFKEQ. V was pared by 4 bases and J by 6 bases, with 16 bases between. The CDR3 is made up of 15 amino acids.

The chain employs TRBV6-5 and TRBJ2-7; D may be TRBD2 (6 bases). Germline V gene data show CDR1 as MNHEY and CDR2 as SVGAGI. V was shortened by 4 bases and J by 6 bases, with 10 bases between the two germline ends. This CDR3 spans 12 amino acids. The CDR3 spells CASSLAGLEQYF. CDR3 sequence (DNA): TGTGCCAGCAGTTTGGCGGGGCTCGAGCAGTACTTC.

The rearrangement links TRBV5-4 to TRBJ1-1; D is undetermined. The CDR3 is 14 residues long. V was clipped by 0 bases and J by 4 bases, with 10 bases between them. In germline, CDR1 is SGHNT, CDR2 YYREEE (reference sequence). The CDR3 sequence: CASSLDATVTEAFF. CDR3 bases: TGTGCCAGCAGCTTGGACGCTACTGTCACTGAAGCTTTCTTT.